These 13 T cell receptor beta chains were all obtained from the same sample, sequenced in a study of spatial heterogeneity in lung cancer. No antigen is known for these receptors. TCRdb re-called the 5' RACE reads through MiXCR, storing one row per CDR3 protein. The table records roughly 10,000 distinct CDR3 sequences, 7.9% of them present only once. The study's findings and limits: Mutation tallies in tumors tracked expanded intratumoral alpha and beta TCR counts.

Time point: sample taken at primary tumor resection. The source material was lung tumor tissue, sampled at surgery. The receptors derive from a female donor with early-stage non-small cell lung cancer.

This clonotype was detected only a few times. Since the library was made to target alpha chains, this beta chain is a stray read and its abundance is not meaningful. The chain couples TRBV7-2 to TRBJ1-4; no clear D. Germline assignment: CDR1 SGHTA and CDR2 FQGNSA. V was cut by 6 bases and J by 5 bases, with 13 bases left in between. This CDR3 is built from 14 residues. CDR3 region: CASRITDRNEKLFF. The CDR3 bases are TGTGCCAGCAGGATTACAGATCGGAATGAAAAACTGTTTTTT.

This clonotype was counted ten times or more. Because this beta chain is a stray read in a library intended to capture alpha chains, its abundance should not be given much weight. The chain recombines TRBV20-1 with TRBJ1-6; D unresolved. Trimming cost V 6 bases and J 7 bases, with 22 bases left between them. The CDR3 has 16 amino acids. CDR1 and CDR2 from the germline V gene are DFQATT and SNEGSKA (reference sequence). CDR3 in DNA: TGCAGTGCACTTCGGGCAGCCCACCCCGGCAATTCACCCCTCCACTTT. Its translation is CSALRAAHPGNSPLHF.

This clonotype is labeled as medium-sized. With the library built for alpha chains, this beta chain is off target and its frequency is not meaningful. This chain uses TRBV7-2 with TRBJ2-2; maybe TRBD1 (7 bases). The CDR3 has 16 amino acids. The V end was cut by 5 bases, the J end by 0 bases, with 13 bases between. CDR1 is SGHTA, CDR2 FQGNSA, per germline. This chain's CDR3 is CASSAGQPANTGELFF. CDR3 bases: TGTGCCAGCAGCGCGGGACAGCCCGCGAACACCGGGGAGCTGTTTTTT. Together with reference TRBV7-2 and TRBJ2-2, the CDR3 gives the full variable domain: GAGVSQSPSNKVTEKGKDVELRCDPISGHTALYWYRQSLGQGLEFLIYFQGNSAPDKSGLPSDRFSAERTGGSVSTLTIQRTQQEDSAVYLCASSAGQPANTGELFFGEGSRLTVL.

At least ten counts were recorded for this clonotype. The library was designed around alpha chains, so this beta chain is a stray read whose abundance carries little weight. The genes are TRBV5-6 and TRBJ2-3; 8 nucleotides agree with TRBD2. Trimming at V came to 0 bases and at J to 5 bases, leaving 11 bases not matched to a gene. The CDR3 totals 17 residues. Germline V gene sequence: CDR1 SGHDT, CDR2 YYEEEE. The CDR3, as DNA: TGTGCCAGCAGCTTGGGGGAGCTCCGGCTAGCGGGAGATACGCAGTATTTT. Its protein product is CASSLGELRLAGDTQYF.

This clonotype was picked up many times. Within a library made for alpha chains, this beta chain is off target, and its count is uninformative. The chain has TRBV9 and TRBJ2-7; 7 bases are a match to TRBD2. The CDR3 is 14 residues long. Germline CDR1 reads SGDLS; CDR2 reads YYNGEE. Trimming removed 0 bases from V and 1 base from J; junction bases left unmatched: 1. CDR3 sequence reads: CASSVGSGSYEQYF. CDR3 nucleotides: TGTGCCAGCAGCGTAGGTAGCGGGTCCTACGAGCAGTACTTC.

In its sample, this clonotype was seen many times. Within a library made for alpha chains, this beta chain is off target, and its count is uninformative. V is TRBV3-1 and J is TRBJ2-5; TRBD2 matches at 7 bases. Looked up from germline, CDR1 is LGHDT and CDR2 is YNNKEL (reference sequence). The V segment lost 2 bases and the J segment 5 bases; nucleotides outside the gene matches: 5. CDR3 length equals 14 residues. The CDR3 reads CASSQRGDFETQYF. CDR3 DNA: TGTGCCAGCAGCCAACGGGGGGATTTTGAGACCCAGTACTTC.

This clonotype was recorded at least ten times. The size of this beta chain means little, since it is a stray read in a library made for alpha chains. The chain couples TRBV12-3 or TRBV12-4 to TRBJ2-2; D might be TRBD2 (8 bases). This CDR3 contains 18 residues. Trimming took 1 base from V and 4 from J, leaving 19 bases between them. The CDR3 nucleotides are TGTGCCAGCAGTTTAGTCGGGAGGGGCAGGGGGTTCACCGGGGAGCTGTTTTTT. Protein product: CASSLVGRGRGFTGELFF.

This clonotype was observed at least ten times. A library prepared for alpha chains yielded this beta chain as an off-target read; its size is of little meaning. The chain has TRBV2 and TRBJ2-7, with a weak D call TRBD2 (5 bases). With 7 bases removed from V and 5 bases from J, the gap between germline ends came to 12 bases. Germline V gene sequence: CDR1 SNHLY, CDR2 FYNNEI. CDR3 length equals 12 residues. CDR3 bases: TGTGCCAGCAACGGGGTGGGCCACGAGCAGTACTTC. It specifies CASNGVGHEQYF.

Remarks on this clonotype: Little can be read into the size of this beta chain, an off-target read in a library designed for alpha chains. The chain employs TRBV7-8 and TRBJ2-6, with 9 bases identical to TRBD1. CDR1 SGHVS and CDR2 FQNEAQ come from the germline V gene. Germline trimming cut 2 bases from V and 1 base from J; bases unmatched to any gene: 6. This CDR3 has 18 amino acids. CDR3 sequence: CASSLLQGAHSGANVLTF. For the CDR3, the DNA is TGTGCCAGCAGCTTATTACAGGGGGCCCATTCTGGGGCCAACGTCCTGACTTTC.

This clonotype is medium-sized within its sample. For a library built for alpha chains, this beta chain is a stray read; little rests on its size. This rearrangement joins TRBV3-1 to TRBJ2-4, with TRBD2 matching over 10 bases. In germline, CDR1 is LGHDT, CDR2 YNNKEL (reference sequence). This CDR3 has 14 residues. The V and J ends lost 4 bases and 4 bases, in that order; junction bases with no gene match: 1. The CDR3 protein is CASSPTSGKNIQYF. CDR3 nucleotides: TGTGCCAGCAGCCCGACTAGCGGGAAAAACATTCAGTACTTC.

For this clonotype: A much larger clone lies a single base off, so this may be a read error. Because the library targeted alpha chains, this beta chain is an off-target read whose size means little. The V gene is TRBV30, the J gene TRBJ2-7; D remains unclear. V was cut by 3 bases and J by 3 bases, with 9 bases left in between. This CDR3 is 12 amino acids long. Germline CDR1 is GTSNPN and CDR2 is SVGIG (reference sequence). Here the CDR3 DNA reads TGTGCCTGGAGGGCTGGGAACTACGAGCAGTACTTC. This gives the protein CAWRAGNYEQYF.

This clonotype was recorded many times. The library was designed around alpha chains, so this beta chain is a stray read whose abundance carries little weight. The chain carries TRBV18 and TRBJ2-7; possibly TRBD1 or TRBD2 for D (5 bases each). With 2 bases removed from V and 5 bases from J, the gap between germline ends came to 19 bases. Germline CDR1 and CDR2: KGHSH and LQKENI. CDR3 length: 16 residues. CDR3 loop: CASSPTGTLPANEQYF. CDR3 nucleotide sequence: TGTGCCAGCTCACCAACCGGGACCCTCCCGGCGAACGAGCAGTACTTC.

As for this clonotype: This beta chain is an unintended read in a library built for alpha chains; its size means little. The chain combines TRBV7-2 with TRBJ1-1; TRBD1 matches at 8 bases. This CDR3 is built from 15 residues. The germline gives CDR1 SGHTA, CDR2 FQGNSA. With V trimmed by 3 bases and J by 1 base, 4 bases remained unmatched. In nucleotides, the CDR3 is TGTGCCAGCAGCTTGAACAGGGGGTGGAACACTGAAGCTTTCTTT. Its protein product is CASSLNRGWNTEAFF.